This is a list of T cell receptor beta chains from one sample in a study of T cells in Graves' hyperthyroidism and ophthalmopathy. Each CDR3 protein is one row after TCRdb ran MiXCR on the multiplex PCR reads. The data hold hundreds of thousands of distinct CDR3 sequences, with over 20% observed a single time. Sequenced input: blood. All receptors come from a man younger than 40 with Graves' ophthalmopathy. CDR3s include the opening cysteine and the closing phenylalanine or tryptophan. The D gene is left open where the match is weak. Only part of the rows carry a size: once, few, many, or a class if the clone is expanded.

D,J,size,V,CDR3,DNA
.,TRBJ2-7,many,TRBV11-3,CASSSALEGVYEQYF,TGTGCCAGCAGCTCGGCTCTAGAAGGGGTCTACGAGCAGTACTTC
TRBD1,TRBJ1-1,.,TRBV12-3/TRBV12-4,CASSFYVGGQGIAEAFF,TGTGCCAGCAGTTTTTATGTTGGGGGACAGGGTATCGCTGAAGCTTTCTTT
.,TRBJ2-5,many,TRBV11-2,CASSFHMTARQETQYF,TGTGCCAGCAGCTTCCACATGACAGCGCGGCAAGAGACCCAGTACTTC
.,TRBJ2-3,few,TRBV28,CASSFNGEVLDTQYF,TGTGCCAGCAGTTTTAACGGAGAGGTCTTAGATACGCAGTATTTT
.,TRBJ2-2,.,TRBV28,CASSLLPEDGELFF,TGTGCCAGCAGTTTATTACCGGAGGACGGGGAGCTGTTTTTT
TRBD1,TRBJ2-7,.,TRBV7-6,CASSLGTGASYEQYF,TGTGCCAGCAGCTTAGGAACAGGGGCCAGCTACGAGCAGTACTTC
.,TRBJ1-1,many,TRBV6-1,CASSETRGTEAFF,TGTGCCAGCAGTGAGACTCGAGGTACTGAAGCTTTCTTT
.,TRBJ1-5,.,TRBV4-1,CASSQWGGPNQPQHF,TGCGCCAGCAGCCAATGGGGGGGACCCAATCAGCCCCAGCATTTT
.,TRBJ2-1,many,TRBV4-1,CASSQDRLPLFYNEQFF,TGCGCCAGCAGCCAGGACCGACTTCCCCTATTCTACAATGAGCAGTTCTTC
.,TRBJ2-2,few,TRBV24-1,CATSVGNTGELFF,TGTGCCACCAGTGTAGGGAACACCGGGGAGCTGTTTTTT
.,TRBJ1-1,few,TRBV13,CASSSKDTEAFF,TGTGCCAGCAGCTCGAAAGACACTGAAGCTTTCTTT
.,TRBJ2-7,.,TRBV2,CASSEGGTYEQYF,TGTGCCAGCAGTGAAGGGGGTACCTACGAGCAGTACTTC
.,TRBJ2-1,few,TRBV7-9,CASSLTTPGDEQFF,TGTGCCAGCAGCTTAACGACCCCCGGGGATGAGCAGTTCTTC
TRBD1,TRBJ2-3,few,TRBV28,CASRGQSSLLSTDTQYF,TGTGCCAGCAGGGGACAGTCCAGCTTGCTTTCGACAGATACGCAGTATTTT
.,TRBJ2-6,.,TRBV5-1,CASSLDNSGANVLTF,TGCGCCAGCAGCTTGGACAACTCTGGGGCCAACGTCCTGACTTTC
.,TRBJ1-1,.,TRBV19,CASSIAPGRGNTEAFF,TGTGCCAGTAGTATAGCCCCGGGCAGGGGGAACACTGAAGCTTTCTTT
.,TRBJ2-3,few,TRBV5-1,CASYTTTDTQYF,TGCGCCAGTTATACCACCACAGATACGCAGTATTTT
.,TRBJ1-2,.,TRBV6-1,CASSVREANYGYTF,TGTGCCAGCAGTGTACGGGAAGCTAACTATGGCTACACCTTC
.,TRBJ1-2,.,TRBV28,CASSSGISGYTF,TGTGCCAGCAGTTCTGGGATCTCTGGCTACACCTTC
TRBD2,TRBJ2-2,many,TRBV11-3,CASSPLLIAGRGTGELFF,TGTGCCAGCAGCCCCCTCCTAATAGCGGGAAGAGGAACCGGGGAGCTGTTTTTT
.,TRBJ1-1,few,TRBV28,CASSLHRPNTEAFF,TGTGCCAGCAGCCTACACAGGCCGAACACTGAAGCTTTCTTT
.,TRBJ1-1,many,TRBV20-1,CSATPRLWGTEAFF,TGCAGTGCTACCCCACGTCTCTGGGGTACTGAAGCTTTCTTT
TRBD1,TRBJ1-2,.,TRBV27,CASSPGTGVKYGYTF,TGTGCCAGCAGTCCAGGGACAGGGGTAAAGTATGGCTACACCTTC
TRBD1,TRBJ2-1,few,TRBV20-1,CSAPGQGRDEQFF,TGCAGTGCTCCGGGACAGGGTAGGGATGAGCAGTTCTTC
TRBD2,TRBJ2-7,many,TRBV7-2,CASSLAVGGSYEQYF,TGTGCCAGCAGCTTAGCGGTGGGAGGGAGCTACGAGCAGTACTTC
.,TRBJ1-5,few,TRBV6-1,CASSSTGRNNPPQHF,TGTGCCAGCAGTTCCACGGGGCGGAATAATCCGCCCCAGCATTTT
.,TRBJ2-3,many,TRBV20-1,CSARDPEGIRTDTQYF,TGCAGTGCTAGAGATCCGGAGGGGATACGCACAGATACGCAGTATTTT
TRBD1,TRBJ1-1,.,TRBV27,CASSILPRTGGTEAFF,TGTGCCAGCAGTATACTCCCCCGGACAGGCGGGACTGAAGCTTTCTTT
TRBD1,TRBJ1-1,few,TRBV18,CASSAMTGGNTEAFF,TGTGCCAGCTCAGCCATGACAGGGGGTAACACTGAAGCTTTCTTT
TRBD2,TRBJ2-3,few,TRBV6-2/TRBV6-3,CASRWTSGRAAGDTQYF,TGTGCCAGCAGATGGACTAGCGGGAGGGCCGCGGGAGATACGCAGTATTTT
.,TRBJ2-1,few,TRBV20-1,CSARDQPRDYNEQFF,TGCAGTGCTAGAGATCAACCTAGAGATTACAATGAGCAGTTCTTC
TRBD2,TRBJ2-7,many,TRBV5-1,CASSQAGVWEQYF,TGCGCCAGCAGTCAAGCGGGAGTGTGGGAGCAGTACTTC
TRBD1,TRBJ1-3,few,TRBV28,CASSFQGGANPGNTIYF,TGTGCCAGCAGTTTTCAGGGGGGCGCTAATCCTGGAAACACCATATATTTT
.,TRBJ2-3,few,TRBV19,CASSDGTQYF,TGTGCCAGTAGTGACGGTACGCAGTATTTT
.,TRBJ2-7,many,TRBV5-1,CASSLYVGGTYEQYF,TGCGCCAGCAGCTTGTATGTGGGAGGAACCTACGAGCAGTACTTC
.,TRBJ2-5,few,TRBV2,CASSESRQGGETQYF,TGTGCCAGCAGTGAAAGTCGACAGGGAGGGGAGACCCAGTACTTC
TRBD1,TRBJ1-2,.,TRBV29-1,CSVRGQINYGYTF,TGCAGCGTGAGGGGACAGATTAACTATGGCTACACCTTC
TRBD2,TRBJ2-1,many,TRBV7-8,CASSLEAGERGSSYNEQFF,TGTGCCAGCAGCTTAGAAGCTGGAGAGCGGGGGAGCTCCTACAATGAGCAGTTCTTC
.,TRBJ2-1,.,TRBV3-1,CASSQELRTLNEQFF,TGTGCCAGCAGCCAAGAGCTACGGACTCTCAATGAGCAGTTCTTC
.,TRBJ2-7,many,TRBV10-3,CATLSPGAGGYEQYF,TGTGCCACCCTTAGCCCAGGGGCAGGCGGCTACGAGCAGTACTTC
.,TRBJ1-2,many,TRBV7-9,CASTPVARMLVYGYTF,TGTGCCAGCACCCCAGTGGCCAGGATGCTCGTCTATGGCTACACCTTC
.,TRBJ1-6,.,TRBV5-6,CASTGLGSPLHF,TGTGCCAGCACAGGGTTGGGGTCACCCCTCCACTTT
TRBD2,TRBJ2-7,many,TRBV29-1,CSVDSPSGGYEQYF,TGCAGCGTTGATTCTCCTAGCGGAGGCTACGAGCAGTACTTC
.,TRBJ2-7,.,TRBV15,CATSTVGGYEQYF,TGTGCCACCAGCACAGTAGGGGGTTACGAGCAGTACTTC
.,TRBJ1-3,.,TRBV6-1,CASSANGGPGNTIYF,TGTGCCAGCAGTGCCAATGGGGGGCCTGGAAACACCATATATTTT
.,TRBJ1-1,many,TRBV7-2,CASSLGSGVNTEAFF,TGTGCCAGCAGCTTAGGGTCGGGGGTGAACACTGAAGCTTTCTTT
TRBD2,TRBJ2-1,.,TRBV3-1,CASSHPRREYNEQFF,TGTGCCAGCAGCCATCCGAGGCGGGAGTACAATGAGCAGTTCTTC
.,TRBJ2-7,few,TRBV12-3/TRBV12-4,CASSFGIRSYEQYF,TGTGCCAGCAGTTTTGGGATCCGCTCCTACGAGCAGTACTTC
.,TRBJ1-2,many,TRBV28,CASRASRPANYGYTF,TGTGCCAGCAGGGCCTCGAGGCCCGCTAACTATGGCTACACCTTC
.,TRBJ2-7,.,TRBV6-1,CASSRTQASSYGQYF,TGTGCCAGCAGTCGTACCCAGGCCAGCTCCTACGGGCAGTACTTC
TRBD1,TRBJ2-3,.,TRBV12-3/TRBV12-4,CASSRTGTGVGRGQYF,TGTGCCAGCAGTCGAACCGGGACAGGGGTGGGGAGGGGGCAGTATTTT
.,TRBJ2-1,few,TRBV24-1,CATSDRTRGTSYNEQFF,TGTGCCACCAGTGATCGCACTCGAGGTACCTCCTACAATGAGCAGTTCTTC
TRBD1,TRBJ1-5,once,TRBV7-2,CASSLQTGVYSNQSQHF,TGTGCCAGCAGCTTACAGACAGGGGTCTATAGCAATCAGTCCCAGCATTTT
.,TRBJ2-7,.,TRBV4-2,CASSQAVGLEDAEQYF,TGTGCCAGCAGCCAAGCAGTAGGGCTAGAGGACGCCGAGCAGTACTTC